This TCR beta chain was sequenced for a study of T-cell memory formation after mild COVID-19. Turning to the study itself: Largely donor-specific TCR clusters were found. Study-wide results and caveats: Clones that shrank (day 15 to 85) were balanced CD4/CD8, whereas later expanders leaned CD4+.

Trimming removed 1 base from V and 4 bases from J; junction bases left unmatched: 7. Germline lookup yields CDR1 SEHNR and CDR2 FQNEAQ (reference sequence). This CDR3 has 16 amino acids. Constant-segment primers and 5'RACE yielded cDNA libraries for TCR alpha and TCR beta, each carrying sample barcodes and UMIs. TCRdb recomputed calls from the 5' RACE reads with MiXCR, one row per CDR3 protein. The sample consists of 410,000 or so distinct CDR3 sequences, about 25% of them appearing once. For this clonotype: No antigen is known for it.

This sequence joins TRBV7-9 and TRBJ2-7; 10 bases are a match to TRBD2. Input material: PBMCs or a T cell subset sorted from them (not recorded which). The TCR originated in an adult woman who had mild COVID-19 (a few samples of this study predate the infection). Cell type and time point are not known. CDR3 DNA: TGTGCCAGCAGCTTAGTGGCTAGCGGGAGAGTATACGAGCAGTACTTC. Its protein product is CASSLVASGRVYEQYF.